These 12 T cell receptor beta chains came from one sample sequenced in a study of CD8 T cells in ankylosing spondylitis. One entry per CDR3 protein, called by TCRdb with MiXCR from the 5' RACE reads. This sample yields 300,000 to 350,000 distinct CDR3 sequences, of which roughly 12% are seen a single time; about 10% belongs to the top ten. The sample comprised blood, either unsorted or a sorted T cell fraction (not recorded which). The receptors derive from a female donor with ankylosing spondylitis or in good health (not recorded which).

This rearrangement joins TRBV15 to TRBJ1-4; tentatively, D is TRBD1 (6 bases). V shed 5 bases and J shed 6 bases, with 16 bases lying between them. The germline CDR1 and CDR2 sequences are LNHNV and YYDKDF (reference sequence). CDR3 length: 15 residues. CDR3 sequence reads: CATSPEGVSYEKLFF. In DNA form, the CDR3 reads TGTGCCACCAGCCCGGAGGGGGTGTCCTATGAAAAACTGTTTTTT.

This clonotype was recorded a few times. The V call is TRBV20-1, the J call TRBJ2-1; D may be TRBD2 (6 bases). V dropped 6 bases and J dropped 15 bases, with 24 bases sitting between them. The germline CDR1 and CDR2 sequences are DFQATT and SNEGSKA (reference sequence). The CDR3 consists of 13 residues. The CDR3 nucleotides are TGCAGTGCCGCTTCCGGGTCTTCGGGAGCGCGGTTCTTC. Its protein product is CSAASGSSGARFF.

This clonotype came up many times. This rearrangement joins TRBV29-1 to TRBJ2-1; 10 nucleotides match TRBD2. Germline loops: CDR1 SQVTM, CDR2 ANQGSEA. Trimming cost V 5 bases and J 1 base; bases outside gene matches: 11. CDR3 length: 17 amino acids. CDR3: CSVTTGLAIESYNEQFF. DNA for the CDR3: TGCAGCGTTACTACGGGACTAGCGATTGAATCCTACAATGAGCAGTTCTTC.

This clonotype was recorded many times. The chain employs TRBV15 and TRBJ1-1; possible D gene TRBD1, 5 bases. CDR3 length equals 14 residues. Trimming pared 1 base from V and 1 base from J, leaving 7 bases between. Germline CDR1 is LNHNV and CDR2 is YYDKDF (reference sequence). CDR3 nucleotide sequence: TGTGCCACCAGCAGAGGTACAGGGAACACTGAAGCTTTCTTT. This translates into CATSRGTGNTEAFF.

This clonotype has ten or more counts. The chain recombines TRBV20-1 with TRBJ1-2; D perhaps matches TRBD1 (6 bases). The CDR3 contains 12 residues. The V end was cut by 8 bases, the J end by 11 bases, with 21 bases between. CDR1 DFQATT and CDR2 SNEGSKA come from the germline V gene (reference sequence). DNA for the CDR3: TGCAGTACCAGAACTGGGGGCGACACTTACACCTTC. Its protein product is CSTRTGGDTYTF.

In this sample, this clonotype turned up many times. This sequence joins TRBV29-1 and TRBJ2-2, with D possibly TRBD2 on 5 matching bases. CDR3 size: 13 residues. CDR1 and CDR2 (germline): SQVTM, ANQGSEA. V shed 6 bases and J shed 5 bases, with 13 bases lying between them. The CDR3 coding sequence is TGCAGCGTGGGAGACCCGAGAACCGGGGAGCTGTTTTTT. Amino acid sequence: CSVGDPRTGELFF.

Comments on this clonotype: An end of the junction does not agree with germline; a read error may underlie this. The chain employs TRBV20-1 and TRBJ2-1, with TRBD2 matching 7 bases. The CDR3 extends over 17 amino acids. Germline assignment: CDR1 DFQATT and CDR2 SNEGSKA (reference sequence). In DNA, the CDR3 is TGCTGTGCTAGAGCGCCGGGTGCGGCGGGGGACTACAATGAGCAGTTCTTC. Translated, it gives CCARAPGAAGDYNEQFF.

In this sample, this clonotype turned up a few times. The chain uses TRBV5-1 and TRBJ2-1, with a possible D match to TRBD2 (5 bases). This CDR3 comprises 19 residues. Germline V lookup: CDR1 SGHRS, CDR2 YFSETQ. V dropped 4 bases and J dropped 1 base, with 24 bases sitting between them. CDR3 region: CASSPRNSLRAASYNEQFF. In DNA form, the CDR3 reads TGCGCCAGCAGCCCCCGGAATTCACTGCGGGCAGCGTCCTACAATGAGCAGTTCTTC.

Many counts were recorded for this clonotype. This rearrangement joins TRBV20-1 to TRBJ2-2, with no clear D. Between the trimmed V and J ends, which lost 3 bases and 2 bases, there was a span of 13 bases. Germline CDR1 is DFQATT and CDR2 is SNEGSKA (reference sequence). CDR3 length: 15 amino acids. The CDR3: CSARGGGFNTGELFF. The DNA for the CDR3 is TGCAGTGCTAGGGGTGGCGGATTCAACACCGGGGAGCTGTTTTTT.

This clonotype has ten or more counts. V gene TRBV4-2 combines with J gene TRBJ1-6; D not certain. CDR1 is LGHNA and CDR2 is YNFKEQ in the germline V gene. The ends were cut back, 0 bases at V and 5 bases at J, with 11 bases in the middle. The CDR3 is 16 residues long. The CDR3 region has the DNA TGTGCCAGCAGCCAAGATAATTTAGGGAATAATTCACCCCTCCACTTT. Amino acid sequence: CASSQDNLGNNSPLHF.

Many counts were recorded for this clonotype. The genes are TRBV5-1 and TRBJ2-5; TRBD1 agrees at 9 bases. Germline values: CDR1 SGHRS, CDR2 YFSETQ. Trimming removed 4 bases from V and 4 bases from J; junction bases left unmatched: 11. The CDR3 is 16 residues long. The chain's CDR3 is CASSTPGQGSGETQYF. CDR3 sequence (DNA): TGCGCCAGCAGCACTCCGGGACAGGGAAGTGGAGAGACCCAGTACTTC.

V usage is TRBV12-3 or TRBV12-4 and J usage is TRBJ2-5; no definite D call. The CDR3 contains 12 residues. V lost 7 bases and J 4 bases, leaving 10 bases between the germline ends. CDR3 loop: CASTLRGETQYF. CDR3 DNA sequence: TGTGCCAGCACCTTACGAGGAGAGACCCAGTACTTC.